This TCR beta chain was documented in a study of T cell changes during pregnancy in multiple sclerosis. After removal of 2 bases from V and 1 base from J, the junction contained 12 bases not matched to a gene. CDR1 and CDR2 (germline): SGDLS, YYNGEE. This CDR3 spans 19 amino acids. Data came from immunoSEQ multiplex PCR; TCRdb stores just in-frame clones and leaves some out. In the table there are roughly 60,000 clones, 90% to 95% of which are singletons. This TCR came from a female donor with multiple sclerosis, enrolled in a pregnancy study. The sample in question was CD4+ T cells from peripheral blood mononuclear cells, obtained before pregnancy. This sequence joins TRBV9 and TRBJ1-1; 12 bases map to TRBD1. The CDR3 spells CASSVGPGTGGTGNTEAFF. CDR3 sequence (DNA): TGTGCCAGCAGCGTCGGCCCCGGGACAGGGGGCACGGGGAACACTGAAGCTTTCTTT.